The 14 T cell receptor beta chains below all came from one sample that was sequenced in a study of CD8 T cells in ankylosing spondylitis. TCRdb used MiXCR to reprocess the 5' RACE reads, holding one entry per CDR3 protein. The sample gives around 230,000 distinct CDR3 sequences, 8.6% of which show up once; under 7.5% is in the top ten. The specimen was blood, either unsorted or a sorted T cell fraction (not recorded which). These receptors all stem from a male donor with ankylosing spondylitis or in good health (not recorded which).

This clonotype appeared many times. V is TRBV12-3 or TRBV12-4 and J is TRBJ2-2, with D perhaps matching TRBD1 or TRBD2 (6 bases each). This CDR3 has 15 amino acids. The ends were cut back, 8 bases at V and 1 base at J, with 14 bases in the middle. The CDR3 spells CASRRAGQNTGELFF. CDR3 in DNA: TGTGCCAGCCGGCGGGCGGGACAGAACACCGGGGAGCTGTTTTTT.

This clonotype was recorded a few times. The rearrangement links TRBV7-2 to TRBJ2-7; 8 bases fit TRBD1. V shed 5 bases, J shed 6 bases, and the junction held 9 bases outside the gene matches. Germline V lookup: CDR1 SGHTA, CDR2 FQGNSA. The CDR3 is 14 residues long. In DNA, the CDR3 is TGTGCCAGCAGCCCCGGGACAGGACTCTTCGAGCAGTACTTC. Encoded protein: CASSPGTGLFEQYF.

This clonotype was seen only a few times. The J gene is TRBJ2-3, the V gene TRBV11-2; TRBD2 agrees at 10 bases. V shed 4 bases, J shed 5 bases, and the junction held 9 bases outside the gene matches. Germline V gene sequence: CDR1 SGHAT, CDR2 FQNNGV. The CDR3 loop spans 16 amino acids. The CDR3 region has the DNA TGTGCCAGCAGCTCCCAAGCGGGGGGGGTCGGAGATACGCAGTATTTT. Its protein product is CASSSQAGGVGDTQYF.

This rearrangement joins TRBV27 to TRBJ1-6, with 7 bases fitting TRBD1. CDR1 MNHEY and CDR2 SMNVEV come from the germline V gene (reference sequence). V was pared by 6 bases and J by 0 bases, with 11 bases of the junction left unmatched. CDR3 length: 18 residues. CDR3 coding DNA: TGTGCCAGCAGCCCGAGAGGGGGCTATAGCTCCTATAATTCACCCCTCCACTTT. Translated: CASSPRGGYSSYNSPLHF.

This clonotype was detected a few times. The chain joins TRBV27 to TRBJ1-1; no firm D call. Trimming took off 3 bases at V and 5 bases at J, with 10 bases between the two ends. The CDR3 runs 13 residues. Germline V gene lookup returns CDR1 MNHEY and CDR2 SMNVEV (reference sequence). As DNA, the CDR3 is TGTGCCAGCAGTTTCCGGGAAATGACTGAAGCTTTCTTT. It encodes CASSFREMTEAFF.

This clonotype appeared many times. This rearrangement joins TRBV29-1 to TRBJ2-7; a possible D gene is TRBD1 (6 bases). Germline V lookup: CDR1 SQVTM, CDR2 ANQGSEA. V shed 7 bases and J shed 0 bases, with 16 bases lying between them. The CDR3 consists of 14 residues. The CDR3 coding sequence is TGCAGCGCCCGACAAGACAGGAGCTCCTACGAGCAGTACTTC. Protein sequence: CSARQDRSSYEQYF.

This clonotype was picked up many times. V usage is TRBV7-8 and J usage is TRBJ2-1; 8 bases agree with TRBD1. Per germline, CDR1 SGHVS and CDR2 FQNEAQ. The CDR3 length is 15 residues. V shed 1 base and J 5 bases; nucleotides not matched to a gene: 4. In DNA, the CDR3 is TGTGCCAGCAGCTTAGGACAGGGGATCCACAATGAGCAGTTCTTC. It specifies CASSLGQGIHNEQFF.

In its sample, this clonotype was seen a few times. This chain links TRBV7-9 with TRBJ2-2; D is perhaps TRBD2 (6 bases). CDR1 is SEHNR and CDR2 is FQNEAQ in the germline V gene (reference sequence). Trimming took off 5 bases at V and 1 base at J, with 11 bases between the two ends. This CDR3 spans 15 amino acids. The CDR3 is CASSPPGVNTGELFF. CDR3 nucleotide sequence: TGTGCCAGCAGCCCCCCGGGAGTGAACACCGGGGAGCTGTTTTTT.

Many counts were recorded for this clonotype. CDR3 nucleotides: TGCGCCAGCAGCCAAGATCCAGTTGCGGAGTACAATGAGCAGTTCTTC. It codes for CASSQDPVAEYNEQFF. V is TRBV4-3 and J is TRBJ2-1; D gene unclear. The germline CDR1 and CDR2 sequences are LGHNA and YSLEER. The V gene lost 0 bases and the J gene lost 4 bases, with 13 bases spanning the gap. The CDR3 length is 16 residues.

This clonotype has ten or more counts. The chain is built from TRBV20-1 and TRBJ2-3, with 11 positions matching TRBD2. The CDR3 totals 14 residues. The V and J ends lost 5 bases and 6 bases, in that order; junction bases with no gene match: 7. CDR1 DFQATT and CDR2 SNEGSKA come from the germline V gene (reference sequence). CDR3 nucleotides: TGCAGTGCTTCTCCGGGACTAGCGGCGGATACGCAGTATTTT. This translates into CSASPGLAADTQYF.

This clonotype was observed a few times. The junction does not match germline at one end; this may be a read error. The chain joins TRBV24-1 to TRBJ2-2, with D maybe TRBD1 (5 bases). This CDR3 has 16 residues. The V gene's germline CDR1 is KGHDR and CDR2 SFDVKD. The DNA for the CDR3 is TGTGCCGCCAGTGATTTTCTAGGGGCCGGCACCGGGGAGCTGTTTTTT. Translation: CAASDFLGAGTGELFF.

Ten or more counts support this clonotype. The chain couples TRBV29-1 to TRBJ2-1; 7 nucleotides line up with TRBD2. CDR3 length: 14 residues. From germline, CDR1 is SQVTM and CDR2 ANQGSEA. Trimming removed 4 bases from V and 3 bases from J; junction bases left unmatched: 6. Here the CDR3 DNA reads TGCAGCGTTGTTCCAGCGGGGAACTACAATGAGCAGTTCTTC. It yields the protein CSVVPAGNYNEQFF.

This clonotype was counted many times. The chain couples TRBV7-9 to TRBJ2-7, with 7 bases matching TRBD1. The V gene end was trimmed by 1 base and the J gene end by 4 bases; junction bases not matched to a gene: 4. CDR3 length: 14 amino acids. From germline, CDR1 is SEHNR and CDR2 FQNEAQ (reference sequence). The CDR3 region has the DNA TGTGCCAGCAGCTTAGTCCGGACAGGATACGAGCAGTACTTC. It translates to CASSLVRTGYEQYF.

In its sample, this clonotype was seen a few times. J is TRBJ2-1 and V is TRBV3-1, with TRBD1 matching 8 bases. The germline V gene encodes CDR1 LGHDT and CDR2 YNNKEL (reference sequence). Trimming took 4 bases from V and 6 from J; bases not matched to a gene: 8. The CDR3 is 15 amino acids. CDR3 residues: CASSPTTGAGNEQFF. CDR3 nucleotides: TGTGCCAGCAGCCCGACGACAGGGGCGGGCAATGAGCAGTTCTTC.